The 7 T cell receptor beta chains presented below share a single source sample, sequenced in a study of beta chain features in type 1 diabetes. Reverse transcription of all isolated RNA meant that expressed TCRB transcripts were sequenced. Assay: immunoSEQ multiplex PCR; the TCRdb copy retains only in-frame clones and omits some. The table lists 430,000 or so clones, 9.5% to 12% of them singletons, with 0.046% in the top ten. The sample was naive CD4+ T cells from blood. All receptors derive from a woman aged 18-35 years in good health.

This clone showed up just a few times. Different DNA sequences within this sample yield the same CDR3. V is TRBV29-1 and J is TRBJ2-5, with D hard to call. This CDR3 spans 10 amino acids. Germline CDR1 and CDR2: SQVTM and ANQGSEA. Trimming removed 6 bases from V and 2 bases from J, with 4 bases in between. CDR3: CSVGQETQYF. Here the CDR3 DNA reads TGCAGCGTCGGTCAAGAGACCCAGTACTTC.

The genes are TRBV25-1 and TRBJ2-3; the D is unclear. Germline CDR1 reads MGHDK; CDR2 reads SYGVNS. The CDR3 has 12 amino acids. With 10 bases removed from V and 6 bases from J, the gap between germline ends came to 14 bases. The CDR3 DNA reads TGTGCCACCTCTTTATCACGGGATACGCAGTATTTT. Its translation is CATSLSRDTQYF. Using reference TRBV25-1 and TRBJ2-3 for the parts outside the CDR3, the full variable domain is EADIYQTPRYLVIGTGKKITLECSQTMGHDKMYWYQQDPGMELHLIHYSYGVNSTEKGDLSSESTVSRIRTEHFPLTLESARPSHTSQYLCATSLSRDTQYFGPGTRLTVL.

In this sample, this clone turned up a few times. This sequence joins TRBV28 and TRBJ1-5; unclear D gene. Germline assignment: CDR1 MDHEN and CDR2 SYDVKM. This CDR3 has 14 residues. The ends were cut back, 1 base at V and 1 base at J, with 5 bases in the middle. CDR3 DNA sequence: TGTGCCAGCAGTTTATTTGCCAGCAATCAGCCCCAGCATTTT. Translating it yields CASSLFASNQPQHF.

V usage is TRBV5-4 and J usage is TRBJ1-4, with D unresolved. V lost 4 bases and J 10 bases, leaving 8 bases between the germline ends. Per germline, CDR1 SGHNT and CDR2 YYREEE (reference sequence). This CDR3 has 11 residues. The CDR3 protein is CASSHGGKLFF. The CDR3 DNA follows: TGTGCCAGCAGCCATGGTGGAAAACTGTTTTTT.

This clone showed up just a few times. The V call is TRBV28, the J call TRBJ2-1; TRBD2 aligns across 10 bases. Germline trimming cut 4 bases from V and 3 bases from J; bases unmatched to any gene: 6. The CDR3 is 16 residues long. Germline V lookup: CDR1 MDHEN, CDR2 SYDVKM. The CDR3 here is CASSSPASGGYNEQFF. CDR3 nucleotide sequence: TGTGCCAGCAGTTCCCCGGCTAGCGGGGGCTACAATGAGCAGTTCTTC.

The chain couples TRBV18 to TRBJ2-1; 13 bases match TRBD2. Germline CDR1 and CDR2: KGHSH and LQKENI. CDR3 length: 15 residues. The V and J ends lost 3 bases and 6 bases, in that order; junction bases with no gene match: 2. The CDR3 loop reads CASSPRLAGGNEQFF. In nucleotides, the CDR3 is TGTGCCAGCTCACCCCGACTAGCGGGAGGCAATGAGCAGTTCTTC. Full variable domain (outside the CDR3, taken from reference TRBV18 and TRBJ2-1): NAGVMQNPRHLVRRRGQEARLRCSPMKGHSHVYWYRQLPEEGLKFMVYLQKENIIDESGMPKERFSAEFPKEGPSILRIQQVVRGDSAAYFCASSPRLAGGNEQFFGPGTRLTVL.

The CDR3 here is CASSLAYGGRYNEQFF. The DNA for the CDR3 is TGTGCCAGCAGCTTGGCGTACGGGGGGAGGTACAATGAGCAGTTCTTC. The V call is TRBV7-2, the J call TRBJ2-1, with TRBD2 matching 7 bases. CDR1 and CDR2 (germline): SGHTA, FQGNSA. Trimming at V came to 3 bases and at J to 4 bases, leaving 9 bases not matched to a gene. The CDR3 runs 16 residues.